Listed here are 6 T cell receptor beta chains from one sample, sequenced in a study of blood T cell repertoires in COVID-19. Clones were sequenced by immunoSEQ multiplex PCR, and TCRdb holds only the in-frame ones, with some missing. This table holds more than 90,000 clones, 70% to 85% found once. Input material: peripheral blood. These receptors came from a man in his forties or fifties with acute or convalescent COVID-19.

The chain carries TRBV18 and TRBJ1-1; 9 bases map to TRBD1. The V segment lost 4 bases and the J segment 5 bases; nucleotides outside the gene matches: 8. The CDR3 covers 15 residues. Germline lookup yields CDR1 KGHSH and CDR2 LQKENI. The CDR3 DNA reads as TGTGCCAGCTCACAACCGGGACAGGGAGAGACTGAAGCTTTCTTT. Protein product: CASSQPGQGETEAFF.

The V and J genes are TRBV28 and TRBJ1-3; a weak D match, TRBD1 (5 bases). V was shortened by 4 bases and J by 0 bases, with 13 bases between the two germline ends. Germline CDR1 and CDR2: MDHEN and SYDVKM. The CDR3 covers 16 residues. The CDR3 protein is CASSSPGGPSGNTIYF. The CDR3 DNA follows: TGTGCCAGCAGTTCCCCGGGGGGTCCCTCTGGAAACACCATATATTTT. The full variable domain, rest sourced from reference TRBV28 and TRBJ1-3, is DVKVTQSSRYLVKRTGEKVFLECVQDMDHENMFWYRQDPGLGLRLIYFSYDVKMKEKGDIPEGYSVSREKKERFSLILESASTNQTSMYLCASSSPGGPSGNTIYFGEGSWLTVV.

V gene TRBV19 combines with J gene TRBJ1-6; 10 bases match TRBD1. Unmatched junction bases numbered 4, after V lost 4 bases and J lost 7 bases. Germline loops: CDR1 LNHDA, CDR2 SQIVND (reference sequence). The CDR3 is made up of 15 amino acids. The CDR3 here is CASSTPGQGNSPLHF. As DNA, the CDR3 is TGTGCCAGTAGTACACCGGGACAGGGGAATTCACCCCTCCACTTT.

This sequence joins TRBV19 and TRBJ2-5, with D perhaps TRBD1 (7 bases). The CDR3 is made up of 16 amino acids. The ends were cut back, 5 bases at V and 5 bases at J, with 21 bases in the middle. CDR1 LNHDA and CDR2 SQIVND come from the germline V gene (reference sequence). For the CDR3, the DNA is TGTGCCAGTAGTGCGGAACGAGGAGGGGGCGGGGAGACCCAGTACTTC. Its protein product is CASSAERGGGGETQYF.

This sequence joins TRBV3-1 (or the pseudogene TRBV3-2) and TRBJ2-3; D perhaps matches TRBD1 (6 bases). The CDR3 runs 15 residues. The germline V gene encodes CDR1 LGHDT and CDR2 YNNKEL (reference sequence). V was cut by 4 bases and J by 3 bases, with 14 bases left in between. The CDR3 DNA reads TGTGCCAGCAGCCCCGGACGGACAGTTACAGATACGCAGTATTTT. This sequence encodes CASSPGRTVTDTQYF.

V usage is TRBV7-9 and J usage is TRBJ1-4; 9 bases fit TRBD1. The ends lost 5 bases at V and 7 bases at J; junction bases unmatched: 5. The CDR3 runs 14 residues. Germline values: CDR1 SEHNR, CDR2 FQNEAQ (reference sequence). CDR3 loop: CASSPDRGSEKLFF. CDR3 in DNA: TGTGCCAGCAGCCCGGACAGGGGTAGTGAAAAACTGTTTTTT.